This T cell receptor beta chain comes out of a study of cytomegalovirus exposure and HLA in healthy donors. Study results and limitations: Most observed TCR sequences were rare, whereas some public TCRs were detected in many donors. The study carried out a later analysis of TCR beta sequences. It associated 15,000 to 20,000 of them with specific HLA alleles at a false discovery rate of 0.05. A later analysis found common viral pathogens apparently linked to several of the most significant clusters. When analyzed later, a missense DCLRE1C variant was found to be linked to TCR beta V- and J-gene trimming.

Germline values: CDR1 SGHNT, CDR2 YENEEA. The V end lost 0 bases, the J end lost 0 bases, and 12 bases lay between the germline ends. CDR3 size: 17 residues. Of note for this clone: The antigen is unknown.

Researchers ran the PCR with 60 Vbeta and 13 Jbeta primers. Measured with immunoSEQ multiplex PCR; TCRdb has only the in-frame clones, and not every one. Altogether 100,000 to 150,000 clones are present, about four fifths being singletons, with the ten largest covering approximately 1.5%. This TCR derives from a middle-aged woman in good health and CMV-seronegative. Specimen: PBMCs. The chain uses TRBV11-3 and TRBJ2-1; tentative D call: TRBD2 (6 bases). For the CDR3, the DNA is TGTGCCAGCAGCTTAGATCGAGGCGGGGTCTCCTACAATGAGCAGTTCTTC. As protein: CASSLDRGGVSYNEQFF.